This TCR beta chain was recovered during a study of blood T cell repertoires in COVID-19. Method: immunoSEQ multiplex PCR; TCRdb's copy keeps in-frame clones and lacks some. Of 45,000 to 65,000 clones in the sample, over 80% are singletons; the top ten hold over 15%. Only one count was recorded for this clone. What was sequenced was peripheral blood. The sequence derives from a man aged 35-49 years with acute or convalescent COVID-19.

The chain's CDR3 is CASSFATGQPQHF. CDR3 sequence (DNA): TGTGCCAGCAGCTTTGCGACTGGTCAGCCCCAGCATTTT. The chain uses TRBV7-2 and TRBJ1-5; D not resolved. The CDR3 is made up of 13 amino acids. Germline values: CDR1 SGHTA, CDR2 FQGNSA. With 3 bases removed from V and 6 bases from J, the gap between germline ends came to 9 bases.